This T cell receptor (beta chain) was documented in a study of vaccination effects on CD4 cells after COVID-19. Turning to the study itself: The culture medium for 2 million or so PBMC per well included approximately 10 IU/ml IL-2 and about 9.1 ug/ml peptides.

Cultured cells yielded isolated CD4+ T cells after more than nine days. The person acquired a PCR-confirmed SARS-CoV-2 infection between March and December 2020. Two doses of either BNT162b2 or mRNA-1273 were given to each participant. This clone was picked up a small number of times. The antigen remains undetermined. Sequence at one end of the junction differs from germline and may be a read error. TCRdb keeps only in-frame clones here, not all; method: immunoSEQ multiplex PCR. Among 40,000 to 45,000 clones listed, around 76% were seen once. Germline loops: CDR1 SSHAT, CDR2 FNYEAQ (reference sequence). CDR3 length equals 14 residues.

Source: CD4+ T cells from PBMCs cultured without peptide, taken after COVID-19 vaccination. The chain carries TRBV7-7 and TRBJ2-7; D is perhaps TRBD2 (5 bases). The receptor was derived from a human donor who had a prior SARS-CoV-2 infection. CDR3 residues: CASSLNIGAYEQYF. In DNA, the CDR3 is TGTGCTAGCAGTCTAAACATCGGGGCCTACGAGCAGTACTTC.